This T cell receptor (beta chain) derives from a study of regulatory T cells in long-lasting Graves disease. Time point given: newly diagnosed GD, antithyroid drugs for less than 3 months. The authors made the TCR library using RNA they extracted from PBMCs. This clonotype was counted only a few times. Trimming took off 0 bases at V and 4 bases at J, with 10 bases between the two ends. The CDR3 loop spans 14 amino acids. In germline, CDR1 is SGHDT, CDR2 YYEEEE. The TCR beta library used iRepertoire HTBI primers with Arm-PCR amplification of CDR3. TCRdb processed the multiplex PCR reads anew with MiXCR; each CDR3 protein has one entry. The profile covers about 400,000 distinct CDR3 sequences, with 15% appearing a single time and approximately 7.8% taken by the ten largest. The data were also submitted as part of a second study, on T cells in Graves' hyperthyroidism and ophthalmopathy.

Sequences were derived from peripheral blood mononuclear cells (PBMCs), sampled at new diagnosis, from a patient treated with antithyroid drugs. This sequence originates from a woman aged 40 to 50 with Graves disease. The genes are TRBV5-6 and TRBJ2-5, with a tentative D call TRBD1 (6 bases). For the CDR3, the DNA is TGTGCCAGCAGCTTGGGATCCAGGGGAGAGACCCAGTACTTC. This gives the protein CASSLGSRGETQYF.